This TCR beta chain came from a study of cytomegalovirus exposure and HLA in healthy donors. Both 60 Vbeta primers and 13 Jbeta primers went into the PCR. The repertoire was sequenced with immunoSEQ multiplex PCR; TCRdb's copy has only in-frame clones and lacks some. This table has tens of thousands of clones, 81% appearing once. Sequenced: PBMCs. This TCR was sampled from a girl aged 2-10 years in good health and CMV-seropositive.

The CDR3 nucleotides are TGTGCCTCGGGAGGGCGACGTGTCGCGAACACTGAAGCTTTCTTT. This encodes CASGGRRVANTEAFF. V is TRBV30 and J is TRBJ1-1; the D is unclear. The CDR3 extends over 15 amino acids. V dropped 7 bases and J dropped 1 base, with 19 bases sitting between them. The germline gives CDR1 GTSNPN, CDR2 SVGIG (reference sequence).